Judged by abundance, the clone carrying this T cell receptor beta chain is medium-sized. A junction end diverges from the germline sequence, so it may reflect a read error. The same CDR3 also results from other DNA sequences found in this sample. CDR1 and CDR2 (germline): SGDLS, YYNGEE. The CDR3 has 15 amino acids. In the source study's methods: For nucleated cells, counts were estimated from reference gene primer amplification. TCRdb keeps only in-frame clones here, not all; method: immunoSEQ multiplex PCR. For V, J and clone size, that table is used; D and trimming come from the DNA. The sample shows some 25,000 clones, roughly 89% of them seen only once. The data were obtained in a study of blood T cell repertoires in COVID-19. At the level of the study: Sites across the United States, Italy and Spain contributed samples from acute and convalescent COVID-19. Nucleic acid was either cDNA or gDNA, and it came from T cells, B-cell-depleted T cells, or PBMCs.

The sequenced material came from peripheral blood. The TCR originated in a man between 65 and 80 years old with acute or convalescent COVID-19. The chain employs TRBV9 and TRBJ2-5; D may be TRBD2 (7 bases). CDR3 sequence (DNA): TGTGCCCGCAGCGGAGGGGGGGGGCCCCAAGAGACCCAGTACTTC. Amino acid sequence: CARSGGGGPQETQYF.